This T cell receptor (beta chain) was identified during a study of identifying expanded T cells in peripheral blood. This clone was picked up a small number of times. Germline CDR1 reads SGHRS; CDR2 reads YFSETQ. This CDR3 is 16 amino acids long. Trimming removed 0 bases at V and 2 bases at J, with 13 bases between. The repertoire was sequenced with immunoSEQ multiplex PCR; TCRdb's copy has only in-frame clones and lacks some. The sample has roughly 100,000 clones, around nine tenths seen once. This TCR derives from a person aged 18-70 years in good health. The chain combines TRBV5-1 with TRBJ2-3; unclear D gene. The sample was blood. The CDR3 reads CASSLAASTFTDTQYF. CDR3 nucleotides: TGCGCCAGCAGCTTGGCGGCCTCTACCTTCACAGATACGCAGTATTTT.